One and the same sample provided the 14 T cell receptor beta chains below, sequenced in a study of response to subunit inactivated influenza vaccine. TCRdb reprocessed the RT-PCR reads with MiXCR, giving one entry per CDR3 protein. The sample has over 750,000 distinct CDR3 sequences; around 20% are singletons. Source: PBMCs from blood, taken 5 days after vaccination. These receptors were collected from a man aged 50 to 60 who received an inactivated influenza vaccine.

The gene calls are TRBV5-1 and TRBJ2-2; the D is unclear. V lost 4 bases and J lost 6, with 10 bases in between. This CDR3 is 13 amino acids long. The V gene's germline CDR1 is SGHRS and CDR2 YFSETQ. As DNA, the CDR3 is TGCGCCAGCAGCCCCCGAGAACCCGGGGAGCTGTTTTTT. This sequence encodes CASSPREPGELFF.

Only a few counts were recorded for this clonotype. The chain employs TRBV20-1 and TRBJ2-3; weak D call: TRBD2 (6 bases). CDR1 DFQATT and CDR2 SNEGSKA come from the germline V gene (reference sequence). Trimming cost V 1 base and J 6 bases, with 14 bases left between them. The CDR3 loop spans 14 amino acids. CDR3 amino acids: CSARVAGNMDTQYF. Here the CDR3 DNA reads TGCAGTGCTAGAGTGGCGGGAAATATGGATACGCAGTATTTT.

This chain uses TRBV6-1 with TRBJ2-3; 10 bases are a match to TRBD2. There are 15 residues in the CDR3. CDR1 and CDR2 from the germline V gene are MNHNS and SASEGT. Trimming took 4 bases from V and 4 from J; bases not matched to a gene: 5. DNA for the CDR3: TGTGCCAGCAGTGGAGCGGGAGGGCCGGCAGATACGCAGTATTTT. Translation: CASSGAGGPADTQYF.

Regarding this clonotype: The junction departs from the called germline gene at one end, perhaps through a read error. The genes are TRBV7-2 and TRBJ2-7, with D perhaps assigned TRBD1 or TRBD2 (5 bases each). CDR1 is SGHTA, CDR2 FQGNSA, per germline. The CDR3 loop spans 12 amino acids. The CDR3 loop reads CASSPGTSTVHF. CDR3 DNA: TGTGCCAGCAGCCCAGGGACGTCGACCGTGCACTTC.

This chain links TRBV20-1 with TRBJ1-6, with TRBD1 matching 8 bases. Trimming removed 8 bases from V and 10 bases from J; junction bases left unmatched: 10. The length of the CDR3 is 13 residues. In germline, CDR1 is DFQATT, CDR2 SNEGSKA (reference sequence). In DNA form, the CDR3 reads TGCAGTTGCAGGGGGCCAATTAAGTCACCCCTCCACTTT. It yields the protein CSCRGPIKSPLHF.

This chain joins TRBV10-3 and TRBJ2-1; 11 positions agree with TRBD1. Per the germline V gene, CDR1 is ENHRY and CDR2 is SYGVKD. CDR3 length equals 16 residues. The ends lost 0 bases at V and 4 bases at J; junction bases unmatched: 2. CDR3: CAISESGQGAYNEQFF. For the CDR3, the DNA is TGTGCCATCAGTGAGTCCGGACAGGGGGCGTACAATGAGCAGTTCTTC.

The genes are TRBV4-1 and TRBJ2-2; TRBD1 is a possible D gene (6 bases). CDR1 and CDR2 (germline): MGHRA, YSYEKL. The CDR3 is 15 amino acids. Trimming took 1 base from V and 6 from J, leaving 12 bases between them. CDR3 coding DNA: TGCGCCAGCAGCCAAGTGGGGGCGGTTGCCGGGGAGCTGTTTTTT. As protein: CASSQVGAVAGELFF.

This clonotype was counted a few times. The gene calls are TRBV29-1 and TRBJ1-2, with 8 bases lining up with TRBD1. V shed 4 bases and J 7 bases; nucleotides not matched to a gene: 5. There are 12 residues in the CDR3. Germline V gene sequence: CDR1 SQVTM, CDR2 ANQGSEA. The CDR3 bases are TGCAGCGTTGCGGACAGGGTTTCTGGCTACACCTTC. This sequence encodes CSVADRVSGYTF.

V usage is TRBV20-1 and J usage is TRBJ2-2; D is unresolved. Trimming shortened V by 3 bases and J by 6 bases, and 5 bases separated the two germline ends. This CDR3 comprises 11 residues. Germline CDR1 DFQATT, CDR2 SNEGSKA (reference sequence). Here the CDR3 reads CSASTPGELFF. The CDR3 nucleotides are TGCAGTGCTAGTACACCCGGGGAGCTGTTTTTT.

The chain is built from TRBV28 and TRBJ2-1; perhaps TRBD1 as D (6 bases). The CDR3 covers 16 residues. V was shortened by 3 bases and J by 2 bases, with 14 bases between the two germline ends. Germline V gives CDR1 MDHEN, CDR2 SYDVKM. CDR3 coding DNA: TGTGCCAGCAGTTTCCTCCCCGGGACAACCTACAATGAGCAGTTCTTC. It encodes CASSFLPGTTYNEQFF.

In nucleotides, the CDR3 is TGTGCCAGCTCTCAACAGAATAGCAATCAGCCCCAGCATTTT. Protein product: CASSQQNSNQPQHF. This chain uses TRBV18 with TRBJ1-5, with D unclear. CDR1 is KGHSH and CDR2 is LQKENI in the germline V gene. CDR3 length: 14 residues. V dropped 6 bases and J dropped 0 bases, with 9 bases sitting between them. The entire variable domain, with the rest obtained from reference TRBV18 and TRBJ1-5, is as follows: NAGVMQNPRHLVRRRGQEARLRCSPMKGHSHVYWYRQLPEEGLKFMVYLQKENIIDESGMPKERFSAEFPKEGPSILRIQQVVRGDSAAYFCASSQQNSNQPQHFGDGTRLSIL.

In this sample, this clonotype turned up a few times. The rearrangement uses TRBV5-1 and TRBJ1-2; D might be TRBD1 (6 bases). V shed 2 bases and J shed 2 bases, with 13 bases lying between them. This CDR3 spans 15 amino acids. Germline V CDR1 and CDR2: SGHRS, YFSETQ. CDR3 region: CASSLQGDSNYGYTF. CDR3 DNA: TGCGCCAGCAGCTTACAGGGAGATTCGAACTATGGCTACACCTTC.

This clonotype was counted a few times. The chain recombines TRBV5-1 with TRBJ2-3; TRBD1 is a possible D gene (6 bases). The germline V and J ends were trimmed by 9 bases and 2 bases, with 19 bases remaining between them. The CDR3 is 15 residues long. Germline loops: CDR1 SGHRS, CDR2 YFSETQ. CDR3: CATCNRDIFTDTQYF. The CDR3 DNA reads TGCGCCACCTGTAACCGGGACATATTCACAGATACGCAGTATTTT.

The chain couples TRBV4-2 to TRBJ1-3; D uncertain. Trimming pared 3 bases from V and 1 base from J, leaving 10 bases between. The germline gives CDR1 LGHNA, CDR2 YNFKEQ. The CDR3 length is 15 residues. CDR3 protein: CASSHLPRSGNTIYF. The CDR3, as DNA: TGTGCCAGCAGCCACCTTCCGAGATCTGGAAACACCATATATTTT.